The TCR beta chain under discussion was sequenced for a study of blood T cell repertoires in COVID-19. Turning to the study itself: Acute-phase and convalescent COVID-19 samples originated in the United States, Italy and Spain. PBMCs, B-cell-depleted T cells, or T cells were the source of the cDNA or gDNA that made up the material.

Trimming removed 0 bases at V and 6 bases at J, with 18 bases between. This CDR3 comprises 17 residues. Germline CDR1 reads SGDLS; CDR2 reads YYNGEE. In the original processing: Estimates of nucleated cell counts were drawn from the amplification of reference gene primers. Clones were sequenced by immunoSEQ multiplex PCR, and TCRdb holds only the in-frame ones, with some missing. The V and J calls and clone size were taken over from that table, and D and trimming were inferred from the DNA. The sample consists of almost 95,000 clones, 72% of them appearing once. This TCR came from a woman between 55 and 75 years old in a cohort sampled during active or convalescent COVID-19. What was sequenced was peripheral blood. The genes are TRBV9 and TRBJ2-2, with TRBD2 as a possible D gene (5 bases). CDR3 sequence: CASSVAQHPEEAGELFF. CDR3 in DNA: TGTGCCAGCAGCGTAGCCCAGCACCCCGAGGAGGCCGGGGAGCTGTTTTTT.